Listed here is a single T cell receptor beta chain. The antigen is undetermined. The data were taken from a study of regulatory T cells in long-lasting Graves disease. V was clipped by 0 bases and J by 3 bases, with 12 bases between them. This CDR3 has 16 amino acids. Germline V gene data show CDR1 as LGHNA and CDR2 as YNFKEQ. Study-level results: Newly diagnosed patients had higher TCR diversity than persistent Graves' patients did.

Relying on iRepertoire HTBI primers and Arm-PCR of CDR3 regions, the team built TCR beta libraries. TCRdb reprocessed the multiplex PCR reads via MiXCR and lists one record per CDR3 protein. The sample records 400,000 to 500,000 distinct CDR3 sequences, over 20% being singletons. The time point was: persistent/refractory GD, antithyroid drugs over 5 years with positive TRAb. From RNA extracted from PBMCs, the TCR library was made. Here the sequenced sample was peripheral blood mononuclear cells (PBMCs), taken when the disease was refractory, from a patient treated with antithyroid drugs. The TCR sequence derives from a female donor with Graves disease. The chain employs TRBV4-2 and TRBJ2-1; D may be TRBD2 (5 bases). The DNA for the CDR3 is TGTGCCAGCAGCCAAGATGGGAGAGGAAGCTACAATGAGCAGTTCTTC. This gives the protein CASSQDGRGSYNEQFF.